This is a list of T cell receptor beta chains from one sample in a study of T cells in Graves' hyperthyroidism and ophthalmopathy. TCRdb called the multiplex PCR reads again in MiXCR, with one record for every CDR3 protein. The data show about 360,000 distinct CDR3 sequences, with 15% to 20% seen just once and 3.5% to 4% held by the top ten. Sequenced material: blood. These receptors all stem from a woman aged 18-29 years with Graves' hyperthyroidism. The CDR3 runs from the conserved cysteine through the conserved F or W. The D gene is left open where the match is weak. Only part of the rows carry a size: once, few, many, or a class if the clone is expanded.

J,V,size,D,DNA,CDR3
TRBJ2-5,TRBV7-2,NA,NA,TGTGCCAGCACCCCCCAGGGGTGGTACCAAGAGACCCAGTACTTC,CASTPQGWYQETQYF
TRBJ1-1,TRBV18,NA,NA,TGTGCCAGCTCACCAGCAGGGCGGAACACTGAAGCTTTCTTT,CASSPAGRNTEAFF
TRBJ2-5,TRBV20-1,NA,NA,TGCAGTGCCCCGAGGGCGGGCCAAGAGACCCAGTACTTC,CSAPRAGQETQYF
TRBJ1-6,TRBV12-3/TRBV12-4,NA,NA,TGTGCCAGCGGGGGGGGCTATAATTCACCCCTCCACTTT,CASGGGYNSPLHF
TRBJ2-7,TRBV29-1,many,NA,TGCAGCGTTGAGTACCGGAGGCTTTCGGGCGAGCAGTACTTC,CSVEYRRLSGEQYF
TRBJ2-5,TRBV18,many,TRBD2,TGTGCCAGCTCATCCGGACTAGCGGGTGCGGAGGAGACCCAGTACTTC,CASSSGLAGAEETQYF
TRBJ2-5,TRBV6-2/TRBV6-3,many,TRBD1,TGTGCCATCGCGACAGGGGGTAGGGAGACCCAGTACTTC,CAIATGGRETQYF
TRBJ1-2,TRBV7-3,many,NA,TGTGCCAGCAGCTTAGGAACGAGCACTAACTATGGCTACACCTTC,CASSLGTSTNYGYTF
TRBJ1-6,TRBV20-1,many,TRBD1,TGCAGTGCTAGGATAGGAGGGGGCTTAGGATCACCCCTCCACTTT,CSARIGGGLGSPLHF
TRBJ1-6,TRBV7-6,many,NA,TGTGCCAGCAGCTTAGATAGCGGATATTCACCCCTCCACTTT,CASSLDSGYSPLHF
TRBJ1-3,TRBV6-1,many,NA,TGTGCCAGCAGTGTGGCAGGGGTCTTCTCTGGAAACACCATATATTTT,CASSVAGVFSGNTIYF
TRBJ2-7,TRBV4-1,NA,NA,TGCGCCAGCAAATCGTCCTACAGAGGGCGTGACGAGCAGTACTTC,CASKSSYRGRDEQYF
TRBJ1-2,TRBV12-3/TRBV12-4,many,NA,TGTGCCAGCAGTTTCCTGGGGACTACTAACTATGGCTACACCTTC,CASSFLGTTNYGYTF
TRBJ2-2,TRBV4-1,few,NA,TGCGCCAGCAGCCGGGAAGGGGGAACGAACACCGGGGAGCTGTTTTTT,CASSREGGTNTGELFF
TRBJ2-7,TRBV20-1,few,TRBD1,TGCAGTGCTGGGGGACAGGGAGGATCCTACGAGCAGTACTTC,CSAGGQGGSYEQYF
TRBJ1-2,TRBV2,once,NA,TGTGCCATCGGTAGGTACTATGGCTACACCTTC,CAIGRYYGYTF
TRBJ1-2,TRBV30,NA,NA,TGTGCCTGGAGTGTTATAAGGACGGAGAAGTACACCTTC,CAWSVIRTEKYTF
TRBJ1-1,TRBV9,many,NA,TGTGCCAGCAGCGTAGAGACATACGGCACTGAAGCTTTCTTT,CASSVETYGTEAFF
TRBJ2-5,TRBV12-3/TRBV12-4,NA,TRBD2,TGTGCCAGCAGTTTCGTTAGCGGGCGTCAAGAGACCCAGTACTTC,CASSFVSGRQETQYF
TRBJ1-2,TRBV7-9,many,NA,TGTGCCAGCAGCTTAGTACAGACCCAAGGCTACACCTTC,CASSLVQTQGYTF
TRBJ2-3,TRBV12-3/TRBV12-4,many,NA,TGTGCCAGCAGTTTAGGTTTTCGTGATACGCAGTATTTT,CASSLGFRDTQYF
TRBJ2-7,TRBV20-1,many,TRBD1,TGCAGTGCTGGGACAGGCCGGGAGTTGGAGCAGTACTTC,CSAGTGRELEQYF
TRBJ2-5,TRBV6-1,NA,TRBD2,TGTGCCAGCAGAGCCGGGACTAGCAGCCGGGAGACCCAGTACTTC,CASRAGTSSRETQYF
TRBJ1-5,TRBV12-3/TRBV12-4,many,NA,TGTGCCAGCAGTTACCGGGACGGCCTCAATCAGCCCCAGCATTTT,CASSYRDGLNQPQHF
TRBJ2-7,TRBV7-9,NA,NA,TGTGCCAGCAGCCCCGGGACGGGCCTTTACGAGCAGTACTTC,CASSPGTGLYEQYF
TRBJ1-2,TRBV27,once,TRBD1,TGTGCCAGCAGGGTTGCAGGGGGTATCTATGGCTACACCTTC,CASRVAGGIYGYTF
TRBJ2-5,TRBV20-1,many,NA,TGCAGTGCTAGAGAGGGTCGACGGACAGAGACCCAGTACTTC,CSAREGRRTETQYF
TRBJ2-2,TRBV24-1,many,NA,TGTGCCACCAGTGATCCTTCGTCCGGGGAGCTGTTTTTT,CATSDPSSGELFF
TRBJ1-5,TRBV29-1,many,TRBD1,TGCAGCGTTAAGGACAGGTCCAATCAGCCCCAGCATTTT,CSVKDRSNQPQHF